This T cell receptor (beta chain) was obtained from a study of ipilimumab plus nivolumab after autologous stem cell transplantation. Study information: Median doses per patient: roughly 5 ipilimumab, seven to nine nivolumab. DLBCL patients had primary refractory or relapsed disease.

Patients got ipilimumab 1 mg/kg beginning 14 to 28 days post-transplant. This table comes from immunoSEQ multiplex PCR, and its TCRdb copy is limited to in-frame clones, with some not included. The data hold fewer than 85,000 clones, with 83% observed a single time. CDR3 size: 15 residues. Losses at the gene ends were 4 bases for V and 2 bases for J; bases not matched to a gene: 6. CDR1 SGHRS and CDR2 YFSETQ come from the germline V gene. As concerns this clone: The antigen remains undetermined.

Whole-study results and caveats: Authors suggest TCR repertoire, Treg phenotype and gut microbiota support further study.

The source of this sequence is a male donor with diffuse large B-cell lymphoma. The chain is built from TRBV5-1 and TRBJ2-3; 8 bases map to TRBD2. The input for sequencing was PBMCs, taken in a trial of ipilimumab plus nivolumab as post-transplant consolidation. The CDR3, as DNA: TGCGCCAGCAGCCGGAGCGGGGGAAACACAGATACGCAGTATTTT. It translates to CASSRSGGNTDTQYF.